Reported below is one T cell receptor beta chain. Antigen: not known. The sample is drawn from a study of blood T cells in healthy people across ages. Study outcomes and limitations: More naive CD4+ cells and higher diversity were found in long-lived than in aged donors. Roughly linear declines in TCR beta diversity per million T cells occurred with age.

Germline CDR1 reads SGHTA; CDR2 reads FQGNSA. V was cut by 2 bases and J by 2 bases, with 13 bases left in between. The CDR3 spans 16 residues. The second PCR ran roughly 6 to 12 cycles with a sample-barcoded 5' primer and J-beta primers. From each sample, at least 2.5 million paired-end reads containing CDR3 were obtained. TCRdb called the 5' RACE reads again in MiXCR, with one record for every CDR3 protein. Among around 620,000 distinct CDR3 sequences, approximately 27% were seen once, and the ten largest hold around 20%. The chain combines TRBV7-2 with TRBJ1-3; perhaps TRBD1 as D (6 bases). Specimen: blood. The source of this sequence is a woman aged 70-85 years in good health. The CDR3 bases are TGTGCCAGCAGCTTAATGGGAGGGGGAACTGGAAACACCATATATTTT. Amino acid sequence: CASSLMGGGTGNTIYF.